The T cell receptor (beta chain) under discussion was sequenced for a study of blood T cell repertoires in COVID-19. Study background: Both acute and convalescent COVID-19 samples were obtained from the United States, Italy and Spain. PBMCs, B-cell-depleted T cells, or T cells were the source of the cDNA or gDNA that made up the material.

In Seattle, patients joined the study during active infection and were tracked longitudinally. From germline, CDR1 is MGHRA and CDR2 YSYEKL. There are 14 residues in the CDR3. Trimming removed 0 bases from V and 1 base from J, with 6 bases in between. How the authors handled the data: How many nucleated cells were present was estimated from reference gene primer amplification. Produced via immunoSEQ multiplex PCR; TCRdb's table is partial and in-frame only. V, J and clone size were drawn from that table, and D and trimming were deduced from the DNA. The repertoire holds about 280,000 clones, with around nine tenths as singletons.

The specimen sequenced was peripheral blood. The V and J genes are TRBV4-1 and TRBJ1-1; D not resolved. The TCR sequence derives from a woman aged 30 to 39 with COVID-19, enrolled during active disease. CDR3 in DNA: TGCGCCAGCAGCCAAGATCCGGGGAACACTGAAGCTTTCTTT. Translation: CASSQDPGNTEAFF.